This TCR beta chain was documented in a study of blood T cell repertoires in COVID-19. About the research overall: Samples representing acute and convalescent COVID-19 were sourced from the United States, Italy and Spain. Nucleic acid was either cDNA or gDNA, and it came from T cells, B-cell-depleted T cells, or PBMCs.

Germline lookup yields CDR1 SGHRS and CDR2 YFSETQ. CDR3 length: 13 amino acids. V shed 5 bases and J shed 3 bases, with 8 bases lying between them. In the source study's methods: The authors estimated nucleated cell counts from reference gene primer amplification. The assay was immunoSEQ multiplex PCR, and TCRdb's table has in-frame clones only and misses some. V and J calls plus clone size are reproduced from that table; the DNA served to infer D and trimming. This sample yields approximately 38,000 clones, of which 90% to 95% are seen a single time; under 5% belongs to the top ten. The sequence came from a human donor with active COVID-19. The donor label of this sample is uncertain. V usage is TRBV5-1 and J usage is TRBJ2-2; TRBD2 might be the D (7 bases). Sequences were obtained from peripheral blood. The CDR3 here is CASRGGDTGELFF. In nucleotides, the CDR3 is TGCGCCAGCAGAGGGGGGGACACCGGGGAGCTGTTTTTT.